The subject of this entry is one T cell receptor (beta chain). Its antigen remains unknown. TCRdb's table, derived via immunoSEQ multiplex PCR, lists solely in-frame clones and lacks some. The sample holds 95,000 to 150,000 clones, around 92% seen once. These data are taken from a study of T cell responses to AZD1222 COVID-19 vaccine. The study, taken as a whole, reports: The study found Spike-specific TCR breadth and depth rose after two AZD1222 doses. White British people made up most donors, females outnumbered males, and clonal diversity was possibly underestimated. Vaccine-associated CD4 TCRs spanned spike, dominant at 160-218 and 743-854. Sampling that yielded the repertoires occurred only after the peak T cell response.

The clonotype originates from an adult who received the AZD1222 COVID-19 vaccine. The starting material was peripheral blood, obtained 28 days after the second AZD1222 dose.

CDR3 in amino acids: CASSLGTDTGELFF. CDR3 sequence (DNA): TGTGCCAGCAGCTTAGGAACAGATACCGGGGAGCTGTTTTTT. J is TRBJ2-2 and V is TRBV7-9; D is ambiguous. CDR1 SEHNR and CDR2 FQNEAQ come from the germline V gene (reference sequence). The CDR3 runs 14 residues. Deletions cut 1 base from V and 5 bases from J, with 8 bases between.